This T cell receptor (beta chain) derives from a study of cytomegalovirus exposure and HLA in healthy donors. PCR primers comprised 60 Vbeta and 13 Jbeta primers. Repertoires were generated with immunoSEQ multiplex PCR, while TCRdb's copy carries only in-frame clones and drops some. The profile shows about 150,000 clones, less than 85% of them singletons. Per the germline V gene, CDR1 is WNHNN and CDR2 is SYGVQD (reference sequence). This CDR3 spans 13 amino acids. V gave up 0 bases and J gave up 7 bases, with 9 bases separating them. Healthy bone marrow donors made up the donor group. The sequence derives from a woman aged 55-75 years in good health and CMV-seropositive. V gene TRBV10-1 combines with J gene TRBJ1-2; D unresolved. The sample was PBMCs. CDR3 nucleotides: TGCGCCAGCAGTGAGTCCCTCGCGTTTGGCTACACCTTC. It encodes CASSESLAFGYTF.